A single sample gave rise to the 28 T cell receptor beta chains below, sequenced in a study of T cell changes during pregnancy in multiple sclerosis. Assay used: immunoSEQ multiplex PCR; TCRdb lists only in-frame clones, some missing. The data contain about 51,000 clones, roughly 93% of them singletons. The sample consisted of peripheral blood, taken in the second trimester of pregnancy. The receptors derive from a female donor with multiple sclerosis, enrolled in a pregnancy study.

Written as DNA, the CDR3 is TGTGCCAGCAGCAATACAGGATCCCCGTACCAAGAGACCCAGTACTTC. This sequence encodes CASSNTGSPYQETQYF. The chain uses TRBV13 and TRBJ2-5, with a tentative D call TRBD1 (5 bases). The V end was cut by 5 bases, the J end by 0 bases, with 16 bases between. Germline V gene lookup returns CDR1 PRHDT and CDR2 FYEKMQ (reference sequence). The CDR3 is 16 residues long.

V is TRBV4-3 and J is TRBJ2-7; TRBD2 is a possible D gene (6 bases). CDR1 LGHNA and CDR2 YSLEER come from the germline V gene. The CDR3 contains 15 residues. Deletions cut 0 bases from V and 6 bases from J, with 15 bases between. CDR3 sequence (DNA): TGCGCCAGCAGCCAAGATCTAACAGGAGGGGTCGAGCAGTACTTC. It codes for CASSQDLTGGVEQYF.

The chain carries TRBV27 and TRBJ2-1; no clear D gene. CDR1 is MNHEY and CDR2 is SMNVEV in the germline V gene (reference sequence). Trimming took off 0 bases at V and 8 bases at J, with 8 bases between the two ends. The CDR3 covers 13 residues. The CDR3 here is CASSLSRFHEQFF. The DNA for the CDR3 is TGTGCCAGCAGTTTATCTAGATTCCATGAGCAGTTCTTC.

This rearrangement joins TRBV5-6 to TRBJ2-1; the match to TRBD2 covers 11 bases. V shed 7 bases, J shed 8 bases, and the junction held 8 bases outside the gene matches. The length of the CDR3 is 14 residues. The germline CDR1 and CDR2 sequences are SGHDT and YYEEEE. This chain's CDR3 is CASQFIAGGDEQFF. DNA for the CDR3: TGTGCCAGCCAATTCATAGCGGGAGGGGATGAGCAGTTCTTC. Full variable domain (rest looked up from reference TRBV5-6 and TRBJ2-1): DAGVTQSPTHLIKTRGQQVTLRCSPKSGHDTVSWYQQALGQGPQFIFQYYEEEERQRGNFPDRFSGHQFPNYSSELNVNALLLGDSALYLCASQFIAGGDEQFFGPGTRLTVL.

V usage is TRBV18 and J usage is TRBJ2-3; D gene uncertain. Per germline, CDR1 KGHSH and CDR2 LQKENI. With 0 bases removed from V and 2 bases from J, the gap between germline ends came to 9 bases. The CDR3 extends over 15 amino acids. The CDR3 coding sequence is TGTGCCAGCTCACCACCGAAGGTAGCCACAGATACGCAGTATTTT. Translation: CASSPPKVATDTQYF.

The V call is TRBV7-9, the J call TRBJ2-7; 8 positions agree with TRBD2. V was pared by 5 bases and J by 3 bases, with 9 bases of the junction left unmatched. The CDR3 covers 15 residues. CDR1 SEHNR and CDR2 FQNEAQ come from the germline V gene (reference sequence). CDR3 residues: CASSPATSANYEQYF. The CDR3 coding sequence is TGTGCCAGCAGCCCCGCGACTAGCGCCAACTACGAGCAGTACTTC.

V and J are TRBV4-3 and TRBJ2-7; D is perhaps TRBD2 (6 bases). Germline V gene lookup returns CDR1 LGHNA and CDR2 YSLEER. Between the trimmed V and J ends, which lost 0 bases and 4 bases, there was a span of 13 bases. The CDR3 has 15 amino acids. CDR3 DNA sequence: TGCGCCAGCAGCCAAGATCGGGACGGGAGTTACGAGCAGTACTTC. Translating it yields CASSQDRDGSYEQYF.

The table lists this clone with a count of one. This chain connects TRBV7-9 to TRBJ2-5; 7 bases map to TRBD2. The germline V gene encodes CDR1 SEHNR and CDR2 FQNEAQ (reference sequence). This CDR3 region has 15 residues. V shed 4 bases and J 4 bases; nucleotides not matched to a gene: 9. CDR3: CASSSTGTNLETQYF. The CDR3 DNA reads as TGTGCCAGCAGCTCAACCGGGACTAACTTAGAGACCCAGTACTTC.

The chain recombines TRBV4-3 with TRBJ2-1, with TRBD2 matching 12 bases. In germline, CDR1 is LGHNA, CDR2 YSLEER. Germline trimming cut 2 bases from V and 6 bases from J; bases unmatched to any gene: 5. The CDR3 runs 16 residues. In DNA form, the CDR3 reads TGCGCCAGCAGCCAAACTAGCGGGAGGCCCGGCAATGAGCAGTTCTTC. Encoded protein: CASSQTSGRPGNEQFF.

The chain recombines TRBV25-1 with TRBJ2-7; D is uncertain. CDR3 length: 13 residues. Germline loops: CDR1 MGHDK, CDR2 SYGVNS. V lost 4 bases, J lost 2 bases, and 9 bases lay in between. CDR3 amino acids: CASSGSHTYEQYF. The CDR3 DNA follows: TGTGCCAGCAGTGGGTCACACACCTACGAGCAGTACTTC.

The chain joins TRBV4-3 to TRBJ2-1; 8 bases match TRBD2. Trimming removed 6 bases from V and 0 bases from J; junction bases left unmatched: 7. The CDR3 runs to 16 residues. The germline CDR1 and CDR2 sequences are LGHNA and YSLEER. The CDR3 DNA reads TGCGCCAGCAGTGGGGCGGGAGGCCGCTCCTACAATGAGCAGTTCTTC. Its translation is CASSGAGGRSYNEQFF.

The chain links TRBV5-1 to TRBJ2-2, with a weak D call TRBD1 (6 bases). This CDR3 is built from 17 residues. CDR1 SGHRS and CDR2 YFSETQ come from the germline V gene. V gave up 4 bases and J gave up 1 base, with 17 bases separating them. The CDR3 loop is CASSPRSGAGNTGELFF. The CDR3 nucleotides read TGCGCCAGCAGCCCTCGATCAGGGGCCGGGAACACCGGGGAGCTGTTTTTT. The entire variable domain, with the rest obtained from reference TRBV5-1 and TRBJ2-2, is as follows: KAGVTQTPRYLIKTRGQQVTLSCSPISGHRSVSWYQQTPGQGLQFLFEYFSETQRNKGNFPGRFSGRQFSNSRSEMNVSTLELGDSALYLCASSPRSGAGNTGELFFGEGSRLTVL.

This clone was seen just once. J is TRBJ1-1 and V is TRBV4-1; 10 positions agree with TRBD1. The length of the CDR3 is 17 residues. With V trimmed by 0 bases and J by 3 bases, 7 bases remained unmatched. Germline V gene data show CDR1 as MGHRA and CDR2 as YSYEKL. The CDR3 region is CASSQDPGTGEDTEAFF. DNA of the CDR3: TGCGCCAGCAGCCAAGATCCCGGGACAGGGGAGGACACTGAAGCTTTCTTT.

The chain recombines TRBV7-2 with TRBJ1-2; 8 bases align to TRBD1. Germline V lookup: CDR1 SGHTA, CDR2 FQGNSA. Trimming cost V 5 bases and J 8 bases; bases outside gene matches: 13. The CDR3 spans 15 residues. Written as DNA, the CDR3 is TGTGCCAGCAGCACATGGGACAGGTCCGCTGGGGGCTACACCTTC. Translating gives CASSTWDRSAGGYTF.

The rearrangement links TRBV5-1 to TRBJ2-1, with 8 bases matching TRBD2. The J segment lost 1 base and the V segment lost 4 bases, leaving 7 bases of the junction unmatched. Germline assignment: CDR1 SGHRS and CDR2 YFSETQ. The length of the CDR3 is 16 residues. The CDR3 here is CASSPVAGQSYNEQFF. Here the CDR3 DNA reads TGCGCCAGCAGCCCCGTAGCGGGACAATCCTACAATGAGCAGTTCTTC.

V gene TRBV4-2 combines with J gene TRBJ2-1; 8 bases agree with TRBD1. The germline gives CDR1 LGHNA, CDR2 YNFKEQ. The CDR3 covers 15 residues. The J segment lost 10 bases and the V segment lost 0 bases, leaving 8 bases of the junction unmatched. Written as DNA, the CDR3 is TGTGCCAGCAGCCAAGACAGGGGGCTTAACTGGGAGCAGTTCTTC. Translating it yields CASSQDRGLNWEQFF.

V is TRBV6-6 and J is TRBJ2-3, with 10 positions matching TRBD1. The CDR3 runs to 13 residues. Germline assignment: CDR1 MNHNY and CDR2 SVGAGI (reference sequence). Losses at the gene ends were 7 bases for V and 6 bases for J; bases not matched to a gene: 4. This chain's CDR3 is CASKTGGADTQYF. Here the CDR3 DNA reads TGTGCCAGCAAGACAGGGGGCGCGGATACGCAGTATTTT.

V and J are TRBV11-2 and TRBJ2-7; the match to TRBD2 covers 9 bases. Trimming removed 4 bases from V and 2 bases from J; junction bases left unmatched: 9. The CDR3 sequence is 16 residues long. Germline lookup yields CDR1 SGHAT and CDR2 FQNNGV. The DNA for the CDR3 is TGTGCCAGCAGCTCCCGTAAGACTAGCGGAGCCTACGAGCAGTACTTC. Its protein is CASSSRKTSGAYEQYF.

This chain connects TRBV27 to TRBJ2-1, with D uncertain. Looked up from germline, CDR1 is MNHEY and CDR2 is SMNVEV (reference sequence). The CDR3 is made up of 14 amino acids. The V end was cut by 3 bases, the J end by 6 bases, with 12 bases between. The CDR3 loop reads CASSFGSRRNEQFF. The DNA of the CDR3 is TGTGCCAGCAGTTTTGGCTCGAGGCGCAATGAGCAGTTCTTC.

The chain has TRBV18 and TRBJ2-7; D might be TRBD1 (5 bases). Between the trimmed V and J ends, which lost 2 bases and 6 bases, there was a span of 11 bases. Germline loops: CDR1 KGHSH, CDR2 LQKENI. The CDR3 has 13 amino acids. CDR3 bases: TGTGCCAGCTCACCAGGACACCCGGGCGAGCAGTACTTC. Translating it yields CASSPGHPGEQYF.

The chain employs TRBV20-1 and TRBJ2-7, with D possibly TRBD1 on 6 matching bases. In germline, CDR1 is DFQATT, CDR2 SNEGSKA (reference sequence). The CDR3 length is 11 residues. V was pared by 2 bases and J by 7 bases, with 9 bases between. The DNA for the CDR3 is TGCAGTGCTAGATTAGACAGGGAGCAGTACTTC. Residues: CSARLDREQYF.

The V and J genes are TRBV10-3 and TRBJ2-3; 8 bases fit TRBD1. After removal of 0 bases from V and 1 base from J, the junction contained 0 bases not matched to a gene. The germline CDR1 and CDR2 sequences are ENHRY and SYGVKD. The CDR3 sequence is 15 residues long. Here the CDR3 reads CAISESGQGTDTQYF. For the CDR3, the DNA is TGTGCCATCAGTGAGTCGGGACAGGGCACAGATACGCAGTATTTT.

This chain uses TRBV25-1 with TRBJ1-2; D not certain. This CDR3 contains 13 residues. The V gene lost 2 bases and the J gene lost 8 bases, with 12 bases spanning the gap. Germline loops: CDR1 MGHDK, CDR2 SYGVNS. For the CDR3, the DNA is TGTGCCAGCAGTGAAAATTGGGCCAGAGGCTACACCTTC. Protein: CASSENWARGYTF.

This chain joins TRBV7-9 and TRBJ2-3; D is ambiguous. Looked up from germline, CDR1 is SEHNR and CDR2 is FQNEAQ (reference sequence). The ends were cut back, 8 bases at V and 1 base at J, with 4 bases in the middle. The CDR3 runs 11 residues. CDR3 region: CASPGTDTQYF. CDR3 nucleotides: TGTGCCAGCCCGGGCACAGATACGCAGTATTTT.

J is TRBJ2-3 and V is TRBV7-3, with 9 positions matching TRBD2. This CDR3 spans 16 amino acids. V shed 2 bases and J 3 bases; nucleotides not matched to a gene: 6. Germline-derived CDR1 and CDR2 are SGHTA and FQGTGA. The CDR3 DNA is TGTGCCAGCAGCTTAGAGGCGGGAGGGGCAACAGATACGCAGTATTTT. It encodes CASSLEAGGATDTQYF.

V and J are TRBV2 and TRBJ2-7, with 11 bases matching TRBD2. Germline V CDR1 and CDR2: SNHLY, FYNNEI. The CDR3 has 15 amino acids. The junction had 7 bases not matched to a gene; V was cut back by 6 bases and J by 3 bases. As DNA, the CDR3 is TGTGCCAGCAGGACGGGACTAGCGGCCTTCTACGAGCAGTACTTC. Protein: CASRTGLAAFYEQYF.

The chain has TRBV2 and TRBJ2-5; 9 positions agree with TRBD1. V lost 5 bases, J lost 4 bases, and 11 bases stayed unmatched. The CDR3 length is 16 residues. Germline V lookup: CDR1 SNHLY, CDR2 FYNNEI. The DNA of the CDR3 is TGTGCCAGCAGTCTCTACAGGGGGCATTCTGCAGAGACCCAGTACTTC. Protein product: CASSLYRGHSAETQYF.

The CDR3 DNA sequence: TGCGCCAGCAGCTCCAGACTAGCGGGGGGGGTTCCGAACACCGGGGAGCTGTTTTTT. Amino acid sequence: CASSSRLAGGVPNTGELFF. The genes are TRBV5-1 and TRBJ2-2; 14 positions agree with TRBD2. V dropped 3 bases and J dropped 0; count of bases not matched to a gene: 7. This CDR3 has 19 amino acids. The germline V gene encodes CDR1 SGHRS and CDR2 YFSETQ.